This TCR beta chain was retrieved from a study of T cell responses to AZD1222 COVID-19 vaccine. Study-level findings and limits: Reports say nearly half of spike-specific TCRs go after unmutated variant regions.

The sample holds a few counts of this clone. What it binds is unknown. CDR3 length: 12 residues. With 3 bases removed from V and 2 bases from J, the gap between germline ends came to 5 bases. Looked up from germline, CDR1 is LGHDT and CDR2 is YNNKEL (reference sequence). Sequencing used immunoSEQ multiplex PCR; TCRdb keeps in-frame clones, though not all of them. The sample has under 200,000 clones; 88% are singletons. The study pooled second doses at about 4 or about 12 weeks. The sequenced sample was peripheral blood, obtained 28 days after the second AZD1222 dose. The chain uses TRBV3-1 (or the pseudogene TRBV3-2) and TRBJ2-7, with unresolved D. The sequence derives from an adult who received the AZD1222 COVID-19 vaccine. The CDR3 coding sequence is TGTGCCAGCAGCCAGGGTCCCTACGAGCAGTACTTC. Translation: CASSQGPYEQYF.